The clone carrying this T cell receptor beta chain was counted a few times. The antigen is undetermined. These data originate in a study of beta chain features in type 1 diabetes. Study-wide results and limits: Among patients with Type 1 diabetes, TCRB CDR3s were moderately but significantly shorter in every one of the four CD4+ subsets.

This CDR3 region has 19 residues. Germline V gene data show CDR1 as SGHTA and CDR2 as FQGNSA. Trimming at V came to 1 base and at J to 0 bases, leaving 6 bases not matched to a gene. All of the isolated RNA was reverse transcribed, so expressed TCRB transcripts were sequenced. Sequenced by immunoSEQ multiplex PCR; TCRdb stores in-frame clones only, minus some. This table holds about 240,000 clones, 11% to 15% found once. Sequenced sample: naive CD4+ T cells from blood. The receptor was isolated from a man aged 25-40 years with type 1 diabetes. The chain uses TRBV7-2 and TRBJ2-1; 13 bases fit TRBD2. CDR3 amino acids: CASSLVQTSGRASYNEQFF. The DNA for the CDR3 is TGTGCCAGCAGCTTAGTTCAAACTAGCGGGAGGGCCTCCTACAATGAGCAGTTCTTC. The variable domain in full, with the rest retrieved from reference TRBV7-2 and TRBJ2-1, is GAGVSQSPSNKVTEKGKDVELRCDPISGHTALYWYRQSLGQGLEFLIYFQGNSAPDKSGLPSDRFSAERTGGSVSTLTIQRTQQEDSAVYLCASSLVQTSGRASYNEQFFGPGTRLTVL.